These T cell receptor beta chains were read from a single sample in a study of CD8+CD57+ T cells in acquired aplastic anemia. TCRdb re-derived calls from the reads in MiXCR, one entry per CDR3 protein. The data contain approximately 220,000 distinct CDR3 sequences, 40% to 60% of them singletons. The sequenced material came from sorted CD4+, CD8+, or CD8+CD57+ T cells (not recorded which) from PBMCs. All receptors come from a human donor with aplastic anemia. The CDR3 runs from the conserved cysteine through the conserved F or W. The D gene is left open where the match is weak. Size tells how often a clone was seen (once, few, many) or the class of an expanded clone, and some rows leave it out.

D gene	V gene	J gene	clone size	CDR3 protein	CDR3 DNA
.	TRBV6-1	TRBJ1-1	.	CASSLVGGRNTEAFF	TGTGCCAGCAGTTTGGTCGGGGGGAGGAACACTGAAGCTTTCTTT
.	TRBV29-1	TRBJ2-7	.	CSVMGLPSNYEQYF	TGCAGCGTTATGGGACTGCCGTCTAACTACGAGCAGTACTTC
.	TRBV10-3	TRBJ1-2	.	CAISEEGISINYGYTF	TGTGCCATCAGTGAGGAGGGGATATCAATTAACTATGGCTACACCTTC
TRBD2	TRBV19	TRBJ2-3	.	CASSILGLAGLTDTQYF	TGTGCCAGTAGTATCCTCGGACTAGCGGGTCTCACAGATACGCAGTATTTT
.	TRBV20-1	TRBJ1-5	.	CSAQTKGFGDQPQHF	TGCAGTGCCCAAACAAAGGGGTTTGGCGATCAGCCCCAGCATTTT
.	TRBV7-8	TRBJ1-1	once	CASSAEAALNTEAFF	TGTGCCAGCAGCGCAGAGGCAGCCCTGAACACTGAAGCTTTCTTT
TRBD2	TRBV5-1	TRBJ2-5	few	CASSRGLAGGSSYF	TGTGCCAGCAGCCGTGGACTAGCGGGGGGATCCTCGTACTTC
TRBD2	TRBV5-1	TRBJ2-7	many	CASSLLPGLSSYEQYF	TGCGCCAGCAGCTTGTTGCCGGGACTATCCTCCTACGAGCAGTACTTC
TRBD2	TRBV7-7	TRBJ2-1	.	CASRRRTTSGGAGEQFF	TGTGCTAGCCGCAGGCGGACCACTAGCGGGGGGGCCGGTGAGCAGTTCTTC
TRBD1	TRBV7-9	TRBJ1-2	.	CASSLRTGANGYTF	TGTGCCAGCAGCCTGCGGACAGGGGCGAATGGCTACACCTTC